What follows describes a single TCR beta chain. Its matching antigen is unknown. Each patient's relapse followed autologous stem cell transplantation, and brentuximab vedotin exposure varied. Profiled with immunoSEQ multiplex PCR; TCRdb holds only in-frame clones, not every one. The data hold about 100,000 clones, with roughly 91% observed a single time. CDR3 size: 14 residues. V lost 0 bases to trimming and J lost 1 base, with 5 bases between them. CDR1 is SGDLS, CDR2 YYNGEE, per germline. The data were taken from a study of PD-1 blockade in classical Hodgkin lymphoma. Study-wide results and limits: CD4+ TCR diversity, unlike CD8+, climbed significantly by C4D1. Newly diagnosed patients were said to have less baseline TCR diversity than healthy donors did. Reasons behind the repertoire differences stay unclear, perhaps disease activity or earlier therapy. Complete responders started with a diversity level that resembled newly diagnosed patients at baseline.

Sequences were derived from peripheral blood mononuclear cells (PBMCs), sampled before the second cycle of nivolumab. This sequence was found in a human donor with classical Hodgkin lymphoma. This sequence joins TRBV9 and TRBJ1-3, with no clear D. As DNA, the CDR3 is TGTGCCAGCAGCGTAGAAGGTTCTGGAAACACCATATATTTT. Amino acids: CASSVEGSGNTIYF.